Presented here are 10 T cell receptor beta chains from one specimen sequenced in a study of T cells in localized non-small cell lung cancer. TCRdb's table, derived via immunoSEQ multiplex PCR, lists solely in-frame clones and lacks some. Of 35,000 to 45,000 clones listed, 81% are singletons. Here the sequenced sample was peripheral blood mononuclear cells, taken before any cancer treatment. These TCRs come from a male donor aged 60 or older with stage II lung adenocarcinoma.

The chain is built from TRBV5-4 and TRBJ2-5, with D perhaps TRBD1 (5 bases). V was shortened by 3 bases and J by 2 bases, with 14 bases between the two germline ends. From germline, CDR1 is SGHNT and CDR2 YYREEE (reference sequence). CDR3 length: 15 amino acids. CDR3 amino acids: CASSYPEAGQETQYF. DNA of the CDR3: TGTGCCAGCAGCTACCCCGAGGCAGGGCAAGAGACCCAGTACTTC. The full variable domain, with the rest looked up from reference TRBV5-4 and TRBJ2-5, is ETGVTQSPTHLIKTRGQQVTLRCSSQSGHNTVSWYQQALGQGPQFIFQYYREEENGRGNFPPRFSGLQFPNYSSELNVNALELDDSALYLCASSYPEAGQETQYFGPGTRLLVL.

The chain employs TRBV9 and TRBJ2-2; TRBD2 aligns across 7 bases. Germline V lookup: CDR1 SGDLS, CDR2 YYNGEE. V trimming: 4 bases; J trimming: 5 bases; junction bases outside the gene matches: 8. The CDR3 has 15 amino acids. CDR3 in amino acids: CASSPRDYQTGELFF. The DNA for the CDR3 is TGTGCCAGCAGCCCAAGGGACTACCAAACCGGGGAGCTGTTTTTT.

The V call is TRBV27, the J call TRBJ1-2; 10 positions match TRBD1. The trim removed 4 bases at V and 0 bases at J, leaving 5 bases unmatched. Germline values: CDR1 MNHEY, CDR2 SMNVEV (reference sequence). The CDR3 contains 16 residues. CDR3 nucleotides: TGTGCCAGCAGTTCGGCGGGACAGGGGACTAACTATGGCTACACCTTC. It encodes CASSSAGQGTNYGYTF.

The rearrangement uses TRBV28 and TRBJ1-6; 10 bases map to TRBD1. CDR3 length equals 15 residues. Germline values: CDR1 MDHEN, CDR2 SYDVKM. Losses at the gene ends were 5 bases for V and 7 bases for J; bases not matched to a gene: 5. CDR3 residues: CASSTRGQGNSPLHF. CDR3 coding DNA: TGTGCCAGCAGTACGCGGGGACAGGGGAATTCACCCCTCCACTTT.

This clone showed up just a few times. The DNA of the CDR3 is TGTGCCAGCAGTTCCCGGGACAGGGGGCCTTCAGGTGGAGCTTTCTTT. It yields the protein CASSSRDRGPSGGAFF. The V call is TRBV6-5, the J call TRBJ1-1, with TRBD1 matching 12 bases. Germline loops: CDR1 MNHEY, CDR2 SVGAGI. J lost 10 bases, V lost 4 bases, and 13 bases had no gene match. The CDR3 contains 16 residues.

The genes are TRBV6-5 and TRBJ2-5; unclear D gene. Germline CDR1 and CDR2: MNHEY and SVGAGI. Trimming stripped 6 bases from V and 1 base from J, with 3 bases between. The CDR3 totals 11 residues. The CDR3 region is CASSRQETQYF. The CDR3 nucleotides are TGTGCCAGCAGCCGCCAAGAGACCCAGTACTTC.

This clone has more than one count but fewer than ten. The V and J genes are TRBV7-9 and TRBJ1-5, with no clear D. Germline V gives CDR1 SEHNR, CDR2 FQNEAQ (reference sequence). The CDR3 loop spans 12 amino acids. The V end was cut by 3 bases, the J end by 3 bases, with 3 bases between. In DNA, the CDR3 is TGTGCCAGCAGCTTTCCCAATCAGCCCCAGCATTTT. Amino acids: CASSFPNQPQHF.

The gene calls are TRBV11-2 and TRBJ2-7, with TRBD1 identical over 8 bases. Germline V CDR1 and CDR2: SGHAT, FQNNGV. CDR3 length: 14 amino acids. V trimming: 9 bases; J trimming: 2 bases; junction bases outside the gene matches: 9. CDR3 residues: CASSSGTGPYEQYF. CDR3 bases: TGTGCCAGTTCCAGTGGGACAGGTCCCTACGAGCAGTACTTC. The complete variable domain, with remaining parts taken from reference TRBV11-2 and TRBJ2-7, reads EAGVAQSPRYKIIEKRQSVAFWCNPISGHATLYWYQQILGQGPKLLIQFQNNGVVDDSQLPKDRFSAERLKGVDSTLKIQPAKLEDSAVYLCASSSGTGPYEQYFGPGTRLTVT.

The rearrangement links TRBV5-1 to TRBJ1-2; D is possibly TRBD1 (6 bases). The CDR3 has 14 residues. Germline CDR1 and CDR2: SGHRS and YFSETQ. The V end was cut by 4 bases, the J end by 10 bases, with 20 bases between. The CDR3 protein is CASSAGGGGSDYTF. Written as DNA, the CDR3 is TGCGCCAGCAGCGCGGGAGGAGGGGGGAGCGACTACACCTTC.

The rearrangement links TRBV30 to TRBJ1-2; 7 positions agree with TRBD1. The CDR3 spans 13 residues. V shed 7 bases, J shed 4 bases, and the junction held 9 bases outside the gene matches. In germline, CDR1 is GTSNPN, CDR2 SVGIG (reference sequence). The CDR3 sequence: CASTGDNAYGYTF. The CDR3 DNA follows: TGTGCCTCCACAGGGGACAACGCCTATGGCTACACCTTC. Combining the CDR3 with reference TRBV30 and TRBJ1-2 gives the whole variable domain SQTIHQWPATLVQPVGSPLSLECTVEGTSNPNLYWYRQAAGRGLQLLFYSVGIGQISSEVPQNLSASRPQDRQFILSSKKLLLSDSGFYLCASTGDNAYGYTFGSGTRLTVV.